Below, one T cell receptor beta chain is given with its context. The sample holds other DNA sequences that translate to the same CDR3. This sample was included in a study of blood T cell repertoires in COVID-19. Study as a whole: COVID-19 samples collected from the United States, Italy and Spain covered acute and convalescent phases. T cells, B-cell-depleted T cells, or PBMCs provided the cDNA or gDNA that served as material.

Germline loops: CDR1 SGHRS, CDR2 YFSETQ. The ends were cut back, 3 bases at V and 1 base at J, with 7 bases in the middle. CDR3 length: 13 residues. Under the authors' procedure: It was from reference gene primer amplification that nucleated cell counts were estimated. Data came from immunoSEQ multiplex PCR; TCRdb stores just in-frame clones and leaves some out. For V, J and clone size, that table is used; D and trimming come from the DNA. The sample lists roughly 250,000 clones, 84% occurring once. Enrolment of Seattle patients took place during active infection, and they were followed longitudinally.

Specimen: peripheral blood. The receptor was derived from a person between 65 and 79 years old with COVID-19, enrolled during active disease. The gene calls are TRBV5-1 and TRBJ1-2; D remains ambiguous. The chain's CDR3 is CASSSEGNYGYTF. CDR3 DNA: TGCGCCAGCAGCTCAGAGGGTAACTATGGCTACACCTTC.